Sequencing of this T cell receptor beta chain was carried out in a study of blood T cell repertoires in COVID-19. The overall study: Whether acute or convalescent, the COVID-19 samples came from the United States, Italy and Spain.

CDR1 and CDR2 (germline): SNHLY, FYNNEI. V lost 2 bases and J 7 bases, leaving 11 bases between the germline ends. The CDR3 covers 13 residues. Profiling relied on immunoSEQ multiplex PCR, and the TCRdb table lists in-frame clones only, not all of them. The sample has some 190,000 clones; approximately 85% are singletons. Sequenced sample: peripheral blood. V is TRBV2 and J is TRBJ1-1; D perhaps matches TRBD1 (5 bases). This sequence originates from a woman aged 55-69 years with acute or convalescent COVID-19. This CDR3 reads CASSERQWGEAFF. CDR3 coding DNA: TGTGCCAGCAGTGAAAGACAGTGGGGTGAAGCTTTCTTT.